The 8 T cell receptor beta chains in this list originate from one sample, sequenced in a study of blood T cell repertoires in COVID-19. The method was immunoSEQ multiplex PCR; TCRdb's version includes in-frame clones alone and lacks a portion of them. The data contain about 180,000 clones, roughly four fifths of them singletons. The sequencing sample was made of peripheral blood. The receptors come from a human donor in a cohort sampled during active COVID-19.

A word on this clone: This sample includes further DNA sequences coding for the same CDR3. The chain recombines TRBV4-1 with TRBJ1-1, with D perhaps TRBD1 (6 bases). CDR3 length: 13 residues. Germline lookup yields CDR1 MGHRA and CDR2 YSYEKL. With 3 bases removed from V and 4 bases from J, the gap between germline ends came to 9 bases. CDR3 DNA sequence: TGCGCCAGCAGCCACCCCAGGGGCACTGAAGCTTTCTTT. Translation gives CASSHPRGTEAFF.

The rearrangement joins TRBV9 to TRBJ1-1, with 10 bases matching TRBD1. CDR3 length: 13 residues. J was trimmed by 12 bases and V by 1 base; bases with no gene match: 6. In germline, CDR1 is SGDLS, CDR2 YYNGEE. Here the CDR3 reads CASSVYDRGLTFF. For the CDR3, the DNA is TGTGCCAGCAGCGTATACGACAGGGGGCTTACTTTCTTT.

V and J are TRBV18 and TRBJ1-1; 9 bases line up with TRBD1. Losses at the gene ends were 6 bases for V and 6 bases for J; bases not matched to a gene: 11. CDR3 length: 15 amino acids. Germline CDR1 and CDR2: KGHSH and LQKENI. The chain's CDR3 is CASSPGQGVQAEAFF. In DNA form, the CDR3 reads TGTGCCAGCTCCCCGGGACAGGGTGTACAGGCTGAAGCTTTCTTT. Based on the CDR3 plus reference TRBV18 and TRBJ1-1, the full variable domain is NAGVMQNPRHLVRRRGQEARLRCSPMKGHSHVYWYRQLPEEGLKFMVYLQKENIIDESGMPKERFSAEFPKEGPSILRIQQVVRGDSAAYFCASSPGQGVQAEAFFGQGTRLTVV.

The chain couples TRBV5-6 to TRBJ1-2, with D perhaps TRBD1 (5 bases). CDR1 and CDR2 (germline): SGHDT, YYEEEE. This CDR3 is built from 14 residues. Trimming took 0 bases from V and 5 from J, leaving 11 bases between them. Written as DNA, the CDR3 is TGTGCCAGCAGCTTGGCAGGGAGGAGTTATGGCTACACCTTC. It translates to CASSLAGRSYGYTF. Full variable domain (rest looked up from reference TRBV5-6 and TRBJ1-2): DAGVTQSPTHLIKTRGQQVTLRCSPKSGHDTVSWYQQALGQGPQFIFQYYEEEERQRGNFPDRFSGHQFPNYSSELNVNALLLGDSALYLCASSLAGRSYGYTFGSGTRLTVV.

This clone has a single count. The chain has TRBV7-3 and TRBJ2-1; perhaps TRBD1 as D (5 bases). The CDR3 has 15 residues. Trimming removed 5 bases from V and 0 bases from J, with 11 bases in between. The germline gives CDR1 SGHTA, CDR2 FQGTGA. The CDR3 sequence: CASSPDSFSYNEQFF. CDR3 DNA: TGTGCCAGCAGCCCCGACAGTTTCTCCTACAATGAGCAGTTCTTC.

This chain uses TRBV6-5 with TRBJ1-1; 9 nucleotides match TRBD1. The CDR3 runs to 14 residues. The J segment lost 1 base and the V segment lost 5 bases, leaving 2 bases of the junction unmatched. CDR1 and CDR2 from the germline V gene are MNHEY and SVGAGI. CDR3 DNA sequence: TGTGCCAGCAGTCAGACAGGGGGGAACACTGAAGCTTTCTTT. Translated: CASSQTGGNTEAFF.

The chain is built from TRBV7-9 and TRBJ2-7; TRBD2 matches 7 bases. The CDR3 spans 17 residues. Germline V gene lookup returns CDR1 SEHNR and CDR2 FQNEAQ (reference sequence). Trimming took 5 bases from V and 0 from J; bases not matched to a gene: 13. This CDR3 reads CASSTFAFGGSSYEQYF. Written as DNA, the CDR3 is TGTGCCAGCAGCACCTTCGCCTTTGGCGGGAGCTCCTACGAGCAGTACTTC. Full variable domain (missing parts from reference TRBV7-9 and TRBJ2-7): DTGVSQNPRHKITKRGQNVTFRCDPISEHNRLYWYRQTLGQGPEFLTYFQNEAQLEKSRLLSDRFSAERPKGSFSTLEIQRTEQGDSAMYLCASSTFAFGGSSYEQYFGPGTRLTVT.

This chain links TRBV11-2 with TRBJ1-2, with 11 bases fitting TRBD1. Germline assignment: CDR1 SGHAT and CDR2 FQNNGV. CDR3 length: 17 amino acids. Losses at the gene ends were 5 bases for V and 4 bases for J; bases not matched to a gene: 12. CDR3 in DNA: TGTGCCAGCAGCCGAACCCCGGGACAGGGGGATGGCTATGGCTACACCTTC. It codes for CASSRTPGQGDGYGYTF.